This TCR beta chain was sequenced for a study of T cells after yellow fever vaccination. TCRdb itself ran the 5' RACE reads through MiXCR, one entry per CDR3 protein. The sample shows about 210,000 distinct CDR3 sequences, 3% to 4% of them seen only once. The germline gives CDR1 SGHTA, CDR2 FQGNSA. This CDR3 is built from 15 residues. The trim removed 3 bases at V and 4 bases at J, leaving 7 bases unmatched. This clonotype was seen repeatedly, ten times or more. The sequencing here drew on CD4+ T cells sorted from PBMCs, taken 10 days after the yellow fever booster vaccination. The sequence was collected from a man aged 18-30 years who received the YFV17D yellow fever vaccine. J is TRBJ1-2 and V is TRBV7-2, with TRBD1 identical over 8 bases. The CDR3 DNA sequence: TGTGCCAGCAGCTTTGGCCAGGGGGCAGGCTATGGCTACACCTTC. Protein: CASSFGQGAGYGYTF.